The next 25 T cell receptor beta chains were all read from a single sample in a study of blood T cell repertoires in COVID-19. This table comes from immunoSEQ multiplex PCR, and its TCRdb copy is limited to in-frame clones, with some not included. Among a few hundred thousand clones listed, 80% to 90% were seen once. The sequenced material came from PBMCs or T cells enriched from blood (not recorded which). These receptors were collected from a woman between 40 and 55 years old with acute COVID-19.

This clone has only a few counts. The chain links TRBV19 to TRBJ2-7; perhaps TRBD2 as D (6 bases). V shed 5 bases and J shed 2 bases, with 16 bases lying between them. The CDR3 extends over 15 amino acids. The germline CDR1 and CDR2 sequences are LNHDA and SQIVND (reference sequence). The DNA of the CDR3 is TGTGCCAGTAGTCCGCGAGGAGCGGGTGCCTACGAGCAGTACTTC. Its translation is CASSPRGAGAYEQYF. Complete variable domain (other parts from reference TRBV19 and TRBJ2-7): DGGITQSPKYLFRKEGQNVTLSCEQNLNHDAMYWYRQDPGQGLRLIYYSQIVNDFQKGDIAEGYSVSREKKESFPLTVTSAQKNPTAFYLCASSPRGAGAYEQYFGPGTRLTVT.

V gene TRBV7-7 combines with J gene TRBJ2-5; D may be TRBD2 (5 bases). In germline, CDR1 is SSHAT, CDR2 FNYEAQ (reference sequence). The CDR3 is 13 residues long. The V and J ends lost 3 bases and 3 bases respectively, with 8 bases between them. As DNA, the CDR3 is TGTGCCAGCAGCTTCGGACTGGAAGAGACCCAGTACTTC. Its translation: CASSFGLEETQYF.

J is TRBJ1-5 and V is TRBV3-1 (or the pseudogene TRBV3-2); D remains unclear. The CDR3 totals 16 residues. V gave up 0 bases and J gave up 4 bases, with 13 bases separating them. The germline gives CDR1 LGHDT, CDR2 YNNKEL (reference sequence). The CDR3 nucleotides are TGTGCCAGCAGCCAAGAGGGAGCCGGCGTGAATCAGCCCCAGCATTTT. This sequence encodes CASSQEGAGVNQPQHF.

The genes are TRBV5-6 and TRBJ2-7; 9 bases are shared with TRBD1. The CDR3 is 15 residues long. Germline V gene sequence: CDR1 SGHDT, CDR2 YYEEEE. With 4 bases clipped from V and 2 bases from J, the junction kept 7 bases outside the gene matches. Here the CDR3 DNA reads TGTGCCAGCAGCGGAGGGACAGGGTTTACCTACGAGCAGTACTTC. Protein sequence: CASSGGTGFTYEQYF.

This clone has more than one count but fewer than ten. The CDR3 here is CASSPGGARKMTGELFF. The DNA for the CDR3 is TGTGCCAGCTCACCAGGCGGGGCTCGGAAGATGACCGGGGAGCTGTTTTTT. The rearrangement links TRBV18 to TRBJ2-2; the D gene is possibly TRBD2 (6 bases). V lost 2 bases, J lost 5 bases, and 18 bases lay in between. The CDR3 covers 17 residues. Germline CDR1 and CDR2: KGHSH and LQKENI.

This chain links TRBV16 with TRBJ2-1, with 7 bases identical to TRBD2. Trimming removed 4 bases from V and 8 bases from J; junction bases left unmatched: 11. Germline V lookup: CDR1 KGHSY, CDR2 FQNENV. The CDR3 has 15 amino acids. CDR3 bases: TGTGCCAGCAGCCTAAGGGGCGGGAGTTGGGATGAGCAGTTCTTC. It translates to CASSLRGGSWDEQFF.

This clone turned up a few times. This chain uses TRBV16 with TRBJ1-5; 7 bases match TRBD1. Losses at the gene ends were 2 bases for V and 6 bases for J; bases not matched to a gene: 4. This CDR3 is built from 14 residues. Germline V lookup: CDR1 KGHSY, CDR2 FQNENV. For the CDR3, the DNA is TGTGCCAGCAGCCAAAAACAGGGGAGTCAGCCCCAGCATTTT. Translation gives CASSQKQGSQPQHF.

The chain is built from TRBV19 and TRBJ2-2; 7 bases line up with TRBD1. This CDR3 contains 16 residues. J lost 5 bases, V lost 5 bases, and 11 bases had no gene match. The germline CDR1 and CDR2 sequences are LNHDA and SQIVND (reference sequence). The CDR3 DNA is TGTGCCAGTAGTGTCGACAGGGTCTTAGGAACCGGGGAGCTGTTTTTT. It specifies CASSVDRVLGTGELFF.

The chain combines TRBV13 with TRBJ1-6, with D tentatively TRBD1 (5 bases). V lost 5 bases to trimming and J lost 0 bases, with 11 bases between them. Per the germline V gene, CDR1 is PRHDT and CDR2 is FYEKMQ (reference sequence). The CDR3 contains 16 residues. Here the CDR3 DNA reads TGTGCCAGCAGCGGACGGGGGAGCTCCTATAATTCACCCCTCCACTTT. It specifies CASSGRGSSYNSPLHF.

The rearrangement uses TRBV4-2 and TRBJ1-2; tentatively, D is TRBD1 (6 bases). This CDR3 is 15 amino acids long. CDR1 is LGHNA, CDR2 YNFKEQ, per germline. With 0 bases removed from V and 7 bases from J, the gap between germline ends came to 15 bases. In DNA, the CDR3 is TGTGCCAGCAGCCAAGAGTGGAACAGGGAGGGTGGCTACACCTTC. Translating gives CASSQEWNREGGYTF.

The CDR3 DNA follows: TGCGCCAGCAGCATCAGGACAACAGGGGAAGCTTTCTTT. Protein product: CASSIRTTGEAFF. The gene calls are TRBV5-1 and TRBJ1-1; D might be TRBD1 (6 bases). Germline CDR1 reads SGHRS; CDR2 reads YFSETQ. V was pared by 4 bases and J by 8 bases, with 15 bases between. This CDR3 comprises 13 residues.

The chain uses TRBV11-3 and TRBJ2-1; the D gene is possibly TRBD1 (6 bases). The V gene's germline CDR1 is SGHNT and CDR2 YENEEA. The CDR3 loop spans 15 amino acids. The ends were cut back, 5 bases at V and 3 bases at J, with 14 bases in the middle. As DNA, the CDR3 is TGTGCCAGCAGCCCGCAGGGGCGGGTCTACAATGAGCAGTTCTTC. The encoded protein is CASSPQGRVYNEQFF.

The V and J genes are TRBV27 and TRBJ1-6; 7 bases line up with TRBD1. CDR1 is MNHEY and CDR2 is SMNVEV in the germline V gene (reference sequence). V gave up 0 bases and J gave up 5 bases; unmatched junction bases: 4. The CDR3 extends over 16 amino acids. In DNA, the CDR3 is TGTGCCAGCAGTTTATCACCCCAGGGGGATAATTCACCCCTCCACTTT. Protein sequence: CASSLSPQGDNSPLHF.

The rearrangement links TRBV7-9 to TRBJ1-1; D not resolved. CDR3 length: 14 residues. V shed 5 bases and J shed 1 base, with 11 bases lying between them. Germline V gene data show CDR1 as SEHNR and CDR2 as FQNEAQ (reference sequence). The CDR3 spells CASSVSPENTEAFF. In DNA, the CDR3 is TGTGCCAGCAGCGTTTCACCAGAGAACACTGAAGCTTTCTTT.

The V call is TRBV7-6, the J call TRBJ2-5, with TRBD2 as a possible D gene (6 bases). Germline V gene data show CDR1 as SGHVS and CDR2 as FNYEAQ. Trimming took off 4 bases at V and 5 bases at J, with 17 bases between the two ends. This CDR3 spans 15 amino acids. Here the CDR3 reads CASSWLAEMGETQYF. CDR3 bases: TGTGCCAGCAGCTGGTTAGCGGAAATGGGGGAGACCCAGTACTTC.

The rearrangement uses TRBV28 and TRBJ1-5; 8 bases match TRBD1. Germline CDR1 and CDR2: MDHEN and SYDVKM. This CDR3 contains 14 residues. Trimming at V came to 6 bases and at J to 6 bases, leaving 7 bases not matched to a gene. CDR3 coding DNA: TGTGCCAGCAGCCCACAGGGGGATGGTCAGCCCCAGCATTTT. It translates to CASSPQGDGQPQHF.

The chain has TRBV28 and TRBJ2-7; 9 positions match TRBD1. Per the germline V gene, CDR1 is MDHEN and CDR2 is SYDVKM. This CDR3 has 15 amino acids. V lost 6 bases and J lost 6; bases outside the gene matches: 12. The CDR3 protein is CASRFTGTGSAEQYF. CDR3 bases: TGTGCCAGCAGGTTTACCGGGACAGGGTCGGCCGAGCAGTACTTC.

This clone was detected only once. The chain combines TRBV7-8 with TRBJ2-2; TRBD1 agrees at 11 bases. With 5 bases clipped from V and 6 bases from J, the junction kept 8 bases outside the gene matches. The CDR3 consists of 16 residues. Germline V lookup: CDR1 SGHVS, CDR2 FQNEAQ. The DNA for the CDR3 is TGTGCCAGCAGCCCCCGGACAGGGGGCATATCCGGGGAGCTGTTTTTT. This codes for CASSPRTGGISGELFF.

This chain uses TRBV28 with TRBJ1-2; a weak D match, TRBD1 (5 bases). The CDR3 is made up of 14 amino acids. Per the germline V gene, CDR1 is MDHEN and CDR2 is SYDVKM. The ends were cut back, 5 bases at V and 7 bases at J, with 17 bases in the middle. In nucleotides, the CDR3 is TGTGCCAGCAGTACCTCGGGAGGGGCGGGTGGCTACACCTTC. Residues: CASSTSGGAGGYTF.

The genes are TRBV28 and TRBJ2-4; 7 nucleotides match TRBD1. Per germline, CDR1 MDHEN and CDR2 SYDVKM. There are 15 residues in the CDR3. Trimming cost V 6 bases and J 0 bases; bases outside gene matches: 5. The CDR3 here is CASSKGQLAKNIQYF. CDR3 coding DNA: TGTGCCAGCAGCAAGGGACAGTTAGCCAAAAACATTCAGTACTTC. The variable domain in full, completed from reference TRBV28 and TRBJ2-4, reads DVKVTQSSRYLVKRTGEKVFLECVQDMDHENMFWYRQDPGLGLRLIYFSYDVKMKEKGDIPEGYSVSREKKERFSLILESASTNQTSMYLCASSKGQLAKNIQYFGAGTRLSVL.

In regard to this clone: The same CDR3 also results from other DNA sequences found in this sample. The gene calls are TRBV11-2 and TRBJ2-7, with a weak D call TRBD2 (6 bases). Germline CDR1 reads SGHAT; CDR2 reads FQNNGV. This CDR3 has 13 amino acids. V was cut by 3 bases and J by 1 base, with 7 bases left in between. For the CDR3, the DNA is TGTGCCAGCAGCTTCGGGGGATCCTACGAGCAGTACTTC. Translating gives CASSFGGSYEQYF.

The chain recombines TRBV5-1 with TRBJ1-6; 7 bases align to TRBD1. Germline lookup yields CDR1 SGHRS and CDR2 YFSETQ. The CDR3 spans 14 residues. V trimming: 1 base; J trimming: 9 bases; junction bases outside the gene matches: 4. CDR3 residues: CASSLLGQSSPLHF. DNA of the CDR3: TGCGCCAGCAGCTTGCTGGGACAGAGTTCACCCCTCCACTTT.

The CDR3 nucleotides read TGTGCCAGTAGTATAATAGGACAGGTCCCCTACGAGCAGTACTTC. This gives the protein CASSIIGQVPYEQYF. The gene calls are TRBV19 and TRBJ2-7; the match to TRBD1 covers 7 bases. CDR1 and CDR2 (germline): LNHDA, SQIVND (reference sequence). The CDR3 runs to 15 residues. V dropped 2 bases and J dropped 2; count of bases not matched to a gene: 6.

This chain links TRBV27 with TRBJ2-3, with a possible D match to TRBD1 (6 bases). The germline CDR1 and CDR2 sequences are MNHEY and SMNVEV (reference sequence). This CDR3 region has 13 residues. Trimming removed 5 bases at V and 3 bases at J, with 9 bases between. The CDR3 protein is CASSLGGTDTQYF. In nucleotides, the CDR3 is TGTGCCAGCAGTCTAGGGGGAACAGATACGCAGTATTTT.

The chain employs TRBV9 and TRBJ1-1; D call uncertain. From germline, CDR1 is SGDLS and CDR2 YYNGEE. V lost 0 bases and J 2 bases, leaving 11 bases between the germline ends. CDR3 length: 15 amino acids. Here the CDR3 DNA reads TGTGCCAGCAGCGTAGACTTGGGCCCTAACACTGAAGCTTTCTTT. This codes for CASSVDLGPNTEAFF.